One TCR beta chain is described in this entry. Its specificity is unknown. The data were taken from a study of T cell responses to AZD1222 COVID-19 vaccine. Study-level findings and limits: Repertoires in all cases were sampled only once the peak T cell response had passed.

In germline, CDR1 is SGHNT, CDR2 YYREEE (reference sequence). Unmatched junction bases numbered 9, after V lost 1 base and J lost 3 bases. This CDR3 comprises 18 residues. Method: immunoSEQ multiplex PCR; TCRdb's copy keeps in-frame clones and lacks some. The sample consists of 50,000 to 60,000 clones, 80% to 90% of them appearing once. The chain couples TRBV5-4 to TRBJ2-2; 10 nucleotides match TRBD2. Sequenced here: peripheral blood, sampled on day 0 of AZD1222 vaccination. The sequence was obtained from an adult in good health. CDR3 DNA: TGTGCCAGCAGCTTGTTGAAGACTAGCGGGCGGGACACCGGGGAGCTGTTTTTT. It specifies CASSLLKTSGRDTGELFF.